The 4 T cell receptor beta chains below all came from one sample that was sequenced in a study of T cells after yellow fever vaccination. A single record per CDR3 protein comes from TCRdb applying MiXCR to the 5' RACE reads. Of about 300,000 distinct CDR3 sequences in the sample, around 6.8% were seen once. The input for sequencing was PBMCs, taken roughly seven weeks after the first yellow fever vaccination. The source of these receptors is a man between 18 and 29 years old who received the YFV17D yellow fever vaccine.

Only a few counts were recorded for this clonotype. The CDR3 is CASSLGGQFF. The CDR3 region has the DNA TGTGCCAGCAGCTTGGGGGGGCAGTTCTTC. The rearrangement uses TRBV5-5 and TRBJ2-1, with D unresolved. The CDR3 runs to 10 residues. The V gene's germline CDR1 is SGHKS and CDR2 YYEKEE (reference sequence). V gave up 0 bases and J gave up 12 bases, with 4 bases separating them. The complete variable domain, with remaining parts taken from reference TRBV5-5 and TRBJ2-1, reads DAGVTQSPTHLIKTRGQQVTLRCSPISGHKSVSWYQQVLGQGPQFIFQYYEKEERGRGNFPDRFSARQFPNYSSELNVNALLLGDSALYLCASSLGGQFFGPGTRLTVL.

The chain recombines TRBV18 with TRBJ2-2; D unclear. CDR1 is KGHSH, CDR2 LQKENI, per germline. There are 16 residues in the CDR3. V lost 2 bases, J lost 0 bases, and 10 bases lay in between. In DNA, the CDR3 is TGTGCCAGCTCACCATCAGTACCTGCGAACACCGGGGAGCTGTTTTTT. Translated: CASSPSVPANTGELFF.

The DNA for the CDR3 is TGCAGTGCGCCTCGGACTAATGACTTTTACAATGAGCAGTTCTTC. Translated: CSAPRTNDFYNEQFF. The rearrangement links TRBV20-1 to TRBJ2-1; a weak D match, TRBD2 (6 bases). Germline V CDR1 and CDR2: DFQATT, SNEGSKA (reference sequence). The CDR3 contains 15 residues. Trimming shortened V by 6 bases and J by 4 bases, and 19 bases separated the two germline ends.

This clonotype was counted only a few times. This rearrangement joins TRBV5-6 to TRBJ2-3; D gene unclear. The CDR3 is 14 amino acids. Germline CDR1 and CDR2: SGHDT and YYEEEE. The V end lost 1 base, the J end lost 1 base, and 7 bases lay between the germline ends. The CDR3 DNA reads TGTGCCAGCAGCTTGTTTGGGGGCACAGATACGCAGTATTTT. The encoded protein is CASSLFGGTDTQYF. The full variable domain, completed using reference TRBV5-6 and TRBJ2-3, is DAGVTQSPTHLIKTRGQQVTLRCSPKSGHDTVSWYQQALGQGPQFIFQYYEEEERQRGNFPDRFSGHQFPNYSSELNVNALLLGDSALYLCASSLFGGTDTQYFGPGTRLTVL.